This TCR beta chain was obtained from a study of cytomegalovirus exposure and HLA in healthy donors. This clone appeared a few times. The antigen remains unidentified. Primers included in the PCR were 60 Vbeta and 13 Jbeta primers. Generated by immunoSEQ multiplex PCR, the TCRdb table keeps only in-frame clones and is missing some. The repertoire holds 130,000 to 150,000 clones, with 65% to 85% as singletons. The CDR3 loop spans 14 amino acids. J gave up 5 bases and V 6 bases, and 7 bases lay outside the gene matches. Germline loops: CDR1 MNHEY, CDR2 SVGAGI. Points from the study as a whole: Follow-up analysis seemed to connect common viral pathogens with several of the most significant clusters identified.

The clonotype comes from a man aged 18-30 years in good health and CMV-seronegative. Sequencing input: PBMCs. This chain links TRBV6-5 with TRBJ1-1, with TRBD1 matching 9 bases. The CDR3 nucleotides are TGTGCCAGCAGCCCCGGACAGGGGATAACTGAAGCTTTCTTT. As protein: CASSPGQGITEAFF.